The subject of this entry is one T cell receptor (beta chain). These data originate in a study of tumor-infiltrating lymphocytes in primary liver carcinoma. From about 19-30 mg of unsorted bulk tissue, DNA and RNA were co-extracted together. The researchers produced TCR beta cDNA from approximately 550 ng total RNA with a constant-region primer. Three nested multiplex PCR rounds of slightly modified ARM-PCR generated TCR beta libraries. The study ran its first two PCR rounds for 9 to 10 cycles each, using TRBV1-TRBV30 forward primers and a C-beta reverse primer. TCRdb redid the calling of the multiplex PCR reads with MiXCR, one entry per CDR3 protein. The table includes about 100,000 distinct CDR3 sequences, around two thirds detected once. CDR1 is SGHAT and CDR2 is FQDESV in the germline V gene (reference sequence). V lost 11 bases to trimming and J lost 4 bases, with 17 bases between them. The CDR3 totals 13 residues.

This sequence was found in a woman in her sixties or seventies with primary liver carcinoma and hepatitis B virus infection. V gene TRBV11-1 combines with J gene TRBJ1-1; D gene unclear. The sample comprised liver tumor tissue from sampling region 2. Subset indicated: tumor region T2, inferior pole. Here the CDR3 reads CAGGEGQSTEAFF. Written as DNA, the CDR3 is TGTGCCGGCGGGGAAGGGCAGTCCACTGAAGCTTTCTTT.